Below are 9 T cell receptor beta chains sequenced from a single sample in a study of cytomegalovirus exposure and HLA in healthy donors. PCR involved 60 Vbeta and 13 Jbeta primers. TCRdb's copy holds only in-frame clones and misses some; the assay was immunoSEQ multiplex PCR. The sample holds 150,000 or so clones, over 60% seen once. Sequencing was carried out using PBMCs. These TCRs come from a man between 35 and 55 years old in good health and CMV-seropositive.

This clone was recorded a few times. The chain is built from TRBV28 and TRBJ1-2, with 9 bases aligning to TRBD1. The CDR3 length is 17 residues. Germline loops: CDR1 MDHEN, CDR2 SYDVKM. Unmatched junction bases numbered 12, after V lost 3 bases and J lost 4 bases. The CDR3 nucleotides read TGTGCCAGCAGTTTGAAGTTCGGGACAGGGTCTAGCTATGGCTACACCTTC. This translates into CASSLKFGTGSSYGYTF.

This chain uses TRBV2 with TRBJ2-1; TRBD2 matches at 8 bases. The CDR3 totals 13 residues. V was clipped by 5 bases and J by 6 bases; unmatched bases: 3. CDR1 and CDR2 (germline): SNHLY, FYNNEI. CDR3 residues: CASSREGGNEQFF. CDR3 nucleotides: TGTGCCAGCAGTCGGGAGGGCGGCAATGAGCAGTTCTTC.

CDR3 region: CASSFHSGVSYNEQFF. Here the CDR3 DNA reads TGTGCCAGCAGCTTCCATAGCGGGGTTTCCTACAATGAGCAGTTCTTC. V is TRBV7-8 and J is TRBJ2-1; 8 nucleotides match TRBD2. This CDR3 contains 16 residues. Germline trimming cut 3 bases from V and 1 base from J; bases unmatched to any gene: 5. Looked up from germline, CDR1 is SGHVS and CDR2 is FQNEAQ.

The chain employs TRBV4-2 and TRBJ1-3, with D maybe TRBD1 (6 bases). The CDR3 consists of 15 residues. Germline CDR1 LGHNA, CDR2 YNFKEQ. Trimming cost V 0 bases and J 4 bases, with 10 bases left between them. CDR3 amino acids: CASSQDWQGGNTIYF. The CDR3 DNA reads TGTGCCAGCAGCCAAGACTGGCAGGGGGGAAACACCATATATTTT.

The chain combines TRBV7-9 with TRBJ2-7; D is possibly TRBD1 (5 bases). Germline CDR1 is SEHNR and CDR2 is FQNEAQ (reference sequence). The V gene lost 8 bases and the J gene lost 1 base, with 9 bases spanning the gap. This CDR3 has 12 residues. CDR3 region: CASGAGSYEQYF. The CDR3 DNA sequence: TGTGCCAGCGGGGCAGGTTCCTACGAGCAGTACTTC.

The DNA for the CDR3 is TGCGCCAGCTCCAATAGCGGGAGAGGCACAGATACGCAGTATTTT. This gives the protein CASSNSGRGTDTQYF. The gene calls are TRBV5-1 and TRBJ2-3; 9 positions agree with TRBD2. Unmatched junction bases numbered 7, after V lost 7 bases and J lost 1 base. This CDR3 region has 15 residues. Germline CDR1 is SGHRS and CDR2 is YFSETQ.

The chain is built from TRBV28 and TRBJ1-2; 7 bases align to TRBD1. Germline V gene lookup returns CDR1 MDHEN and CDR2 SYDVKM. J lost 2 bases, V lost 2 bases, and 2 bases had no gene match. The CDR3 is 14 amino acids. CDR3 amino acids: CASSLGRGNYGYTF. The CDR3 DNA reads TGTGCCAGCAGTTTAGGCAGGGGGAACTATGGCTACACCTTC.

This chain uses TRBV5-1 with TRBJ2-2, with D possibly being TRBD2 (6 bases). CDR1 is SGHRS, CDR2 YFSETQ, per germline. This CDR3 is built from 15 residues. V was pared by 5 bases and J by 0 bases, with 11 bases between. CDR3 protein: CASRAGLTNTGELFF. CDR3 bases: TGCGCCAGCAGGGCTGGACTAACGAACACCGGGGAGCTGTTTTTT.

The V call is TRBV5-4, the J call TRBJ2-5; 15 bases align to TRBD2. The junction had 8 bases not matched to a gene; V was cut back by 3 bases and J by 5 bases. This CDR3 comprises 17 residues. CDR1 and CDR2 from the germline V gene are SGHNT and YYREEE (reference sequence). CDR3 DNA: TGTGCCAGCAGCTCGGGACTAGCGGGAGGTTTGCGGGAGACCCAGTACTTC. This sequence encodes CASSSGLAGGLRETQYF.